Following are 14 T cell receptor beta chains from one sample sequenced in a study of naive and memory T cell subsets. Study-wide results and limits: A few larger clonotypes appeared in naive repertoires, especially CD8, possibly memory cells re-expressing CD45RA.

Both TRBC1 and TRBC2 were covered by a beta constant-region primer of two equimolar oligonucleotides. Four rounds of PCR amplified the ligated cDNA using nested alpha and beta constant-region primers plus SP2. Via MiXCR, TCRdb re-called the UMI-ligation and nested PCR reads, giving one row per CDR3 protein. Of some 82,000 distinct CDR3 sequences listed, 11% are singletons. Antigens for these TCRs are unknown. The sequenced material came from naive CD4+ T cells from blood. The receptors come from a human donor in good health.

This clonotype was detected only a few times. This chain joins TRBV2 and TRBJ2-5, with TRBD2 identical over 9 bases. Germline V gene data show CDR1 as SNHLY and CDR2 as FYNNEI. With V trimmed by 5 bases and J by 1 base, 5 bases remained unmatched. The length of the CDR3 is 15 residues. Written as DNA, the CDR3 is TGTGCCAGCAGTATAGCGGGAGCCTTCCAAGAGACCCAGTACTTC. Encoded protein: CASSIAGAFQETQYF.

The J gene is TRBJ2-2, the V gene TRBV5-1; 7 bases match TRBD1. V was clipped by 4 bases and J by 4 bases; unmatched bases: 10. In germline, CDR1 is SGHRS, CDR2 YFSETQ. CDR3 size: 16 residues. DNA of the CDR3: TGCGCCAGCAGCCCCACGACAGGGTCGACCACCGGGGAGCTGTTTTTT. This gives the protein CASSPTTGSTTGELFF.

The rearrangement uses TRBV7-2 and TRBJ2-3; D gene unclear. Germline V gene sequence: CDR1 SGHTA, CDR2 FQGNSA. The CDR3 spans 12 residues. V lost 4 bases and J 6 bases, leaving 8 bases between the germline ends. The CDR3 region has the DNA TGTGCCAGCAGCTCTTCCTCGGATACGCAGTATTTT. Protein product: CASSSSSDTQYF.

This clonotype was counted a few times. J is TRBJ2-7 and V is TRBV5-6; 9 bases are a match to TRBD1. Germline assignment: CDR1 SGHDT and CDR2 YYEEEE. The CDR3 runs to 14 residues. J gave up 4 bases and V 0 bases, and 2 bases lay outside the gene matches. CDR3 protein: CASSLADRGYEQYF. CDR3 bases: TGTGCCAGCAGCTTGGCAGACAGGGGGTACGAGCAGTACTTC.

This clonotype was detected a few times. One junction end disagrees with the germline gene, perhaps due to a read error. The chain employs TRBV2 and TRBJ2-7; D assignment may be TRBD1 or TRBD2 (5 bases each). The CDR3 totals 13 residues. Germline values: CDR1 SNHLY, CDR2 FYNNEI. The CDR3 here is CASSELRDATPLF. The DNA of the CDR3 is TGTGCCAGCAGTGAACTCCGGGACGCCACTCCCCTCTTC.

This clonotype was seen a handful of times. The chain uses TRBV6-1 and TRBJ2-7; the D is unclear. Germline V lookup: CDR1 MNHNS, CDR2 SASEGT. The CDR3 contains 13 residues. Trimming cost V 4 bases and J 2 bases, with 9 bases left between them. CDR3 sequence reads: CASSVARTYEQYF. CDR3 coding DNA: TGTGCCAGCAGTGTAGCACGTACCTACGAGCAGTACTTC.

This clonotype was detected only a few times. The chain combines TRBV7-2 with TRBJ1-1; D unclear. Trimming left V 5 bases short and J 1 base short, with 8 bases between. Germline-derived CDR1 and CDR2 are SGHTA and FQGNSA. The CDR3 spans 13 residues. DNA of the CDR3: TGTGCCAGCAGCCCCAGGCGGAACACTGAAGCTTTCTTT. Residues: CASSPRRNTEAFF. The complete variable domain, with remaining parts taken from reference TRBV7-2 and TRBJ1-1, reads GAGVSQSPSNKVTEKGKDVELRCDPISGHTALYWYRQSLGQGLEFLIYFQGNSAPDKSGLPSDRFSAERTGGSVSTLTIQRTQQEDSAVYLCASSPRRNTEAFFGQGTRLTVV.

This clonotype was seen only a few times. The V call is TRBV4-2, the J call TRBJ2-2; D assignment may be TRBD1 or TRBD2 (6 bases each). Germline V lookup: CDR1 LGHNA, CDR2 YNFKEQ. Trimming shortened V by 0 bases and J by 6 bases, and 11 bases separated the two germline ends. This CDR3 region has 15 residues. CDR3 region: CASSQDRGGSGELFF. The DNA for the CDR3 is TGTGCCAGCAGCCAAGACAGGGGAGGCTCCGGGGAGCTGTTTTTT.

This clonotype has only a few counts. The V call is TRBV10-3, the J call TRBJ1-5; D unclear. Germline V gives CDR1 ENHRY, CDR2 SYGVKD. Trimming left V 1 base short and J 5 bases short, with 3 bases between. CDR3 length: 12 residues. CDR3 in amino acids: CAISEWDQPQHF. The CDR3 DNA sequence: TGTGCCATCAGTGAGTGGGATCAGCCCCAGCATTTT.

This clonotype was found a few times. The chain has TRBV11-2 and TRBJ1-5; 7 bases line up with TRBD1. V gave up 6 bases and J gave up 0 bases; unmatched junction bases: 5. Germline V gene data show CDR1 as SGHAT and CDR2 as FQNNGV. The CDR3 length is 15 residues. CDR3 DNA sequence: TGTGCCAGCAGGGGACAGCGGTATAGCAATCAGCCCCAGCATTTT. As protein: CASRGQRYSNQPQHF.

The CDR3 DNA follows: TGCAGTGCTACCAGACCAGCGTACGAGCAGTACTTC. The encoded protein is CSATRPAYEQYF. This rearrangement joins TRBV20-1 to TRBJ2-7, with unresolved D. V was clipped by 4 bases and J by 4 bases, with 11 bases between them. Germline loops: CDR1 DFQATT, CDR2 SNEGSKA (reference sequence). The CDR3 contains 12 residues.

This clonotype has a handful of counts. This sequence joins TRBV4-3 and TRBJ1-6; no reliable D call. The V gene lost 0 bases and the J gene lost 2 bases, with 8 bases spanning the gap. This CDR3 spans 16 amino acids. Germline CDR1 reads LGHNA; CDR2 reads YSLEER. This chain's CDR3 is CASSQDARPYNSPLHF. CDR3 coding DNA: TGCGCCAGCAGCCAAGATGCGCGCCCCTATAATTCACCCCTCCACTTT.

The chain has TRBV14 and TRBJ2-5; D is unclear. Between the trimmed V and J ends, which lost 5 bases and 7 bases, there was a span of 11 bases. Germline V gives CDR1 SGHDN, CDR2 FVKESK. CDR3 length: 12 residues. CDR3 residues: CASSGRLGTQYF. As DNA, the CDR3 is TGTGCCAGCAGCGGACGTCTGGGGACCCAGTACTTC.

This chain connects TRBV28 to TRBJ1-2; TRBD1 is a possible D gene (6 bases). Germline CDR1 and CDR2: MDHEN and SYDVKM. Between the trimmed V and J ends, which lost 3 bases and 7 bases, there was a span of 12 bases. The CDR3 is 13 residues long. The CDR3 loop reads CASSLRGAPGYTF. As DNA, the CDR3 is TGTGCCAGCAGTTTGAGGGGGGCGCCTGGCTACACCTTC.